The source of this T cell receptor beta chain is a study of T cell repertoires in cytomegalovirus infection. The wider study: A matching HLA type, together with CMV infection, was signaled by public TCR beta signatures. Study-wide results and caveats: The cumulative frequency of public TCR beta families distinguished individuals who carried CMV together with the relevant HLA. Clonotypes of TCR beta that were HLA-C-restricted and CMV-specific dominated the ex vivo response.

TCRdb reprocessed the reads with MiXCR, giving one entry per CDR3 protein. Among 450,000 to 550,000 distinct CDR3 sequences listed, 16% were seen once. Concerning this clonotype itself: Antigen: not known.

The CDR3 spans 13 residues. CDR1 and CDR2 from the germline V gene are SGHDT and YYEEEE. V lost 0 bases, J lost 2 bases, and 6 bases lay in between. The source of this sequence is a human donor in good health (CMV status not recorded). Some clones in this sample may be carry-over from other donors' samples. This chain links TRBV5-6 with TRBJ2-7, with D possibly TRBD1 on 5 matching bases. The material sequenced was CD8+ T cells from PBMCs. The CDR3 region has the DNA TGTGCCAGCAGCTTGGAGGACACCTACGAGCAGTACTTC. This encodes CASSLEDTYEQYF.